The 8 T cell receptor beta chains below were found in one sample sequenced in a study of T cells in Graves' hyperthyroidism and ophthalmopathy. There were TCR beta CDR3 regions amplified from RNA transcripts. Researchers ran a first-round RT-PCR on the TCR CDR3 using the HTBI primer set. TCRdb redid the calling of the multiplex PCR reads with MiXCR, one entry per CDR3 protein. The table shows about 700,000 distinct CDR3 sequences, with about 14% occurring only once. The specimen was blood. The receptors stem from a young woman with Graves' hyperthyroidism.

This clonotype came up many times. The chain carries TRBV11-2 and TRBJ2-5; 7 nucleotides match TRBD1. Germline V gene sequence: CDR1 SGHAT, CDR2 FQNNGV. The CDR3 covers 14 residues. The J segment lost 0 bases and the V segment lost 6 bases, leaving 4 bases of the junction unmatched. The CDR3 sequence: CASRHTGDQETQYF. CDR3 DNA: TGTGCCAGCAGACACACAGGGGACCAAGAGACCCAGTACTTC.

Of note for this clonotype: Given a much more abundant clone one base away, this may be a read error. This sequence joins TRBV7-2 and TRBJ2-4; TRBD2 agrees at 7 bases. The CDR3 contains 13 residues. Germline CDR1 reads SGHTA; CDR2 reads FQGNSA. V lost 6 bases, J lost 9 bases, and 8 bases stayed unmatched. CDR3 amino acids: CASRGGGEGIQYF. Here the CDR3 DNA reads TGTGCCAGCAGGGGGGGGGGGGAGGGCATTCAGTACTTC.

The rearrangement links TRBV12-3 or TRBV12-4 to TRBJ2-1, with D tentatively TRBD1 (5 bases). This CDR3 has 16 amino acids. Trimming shortened V by 6 bases and J by 4 bases, and 19 bases separated the two germline ends. The DNA for the CDR3 is TGTGCCAGCAGACGATACAAGGGGATAGGGTACAATGAGCAGTTCTTC. It yields the protein CASRRYKGIGYNEQFF.

This clonotype occurred a few times. The rearrangement links TRBV7-6 to TRBJ2-1, with D unresolved. V dropped 4 bases and J dropped 3 bases, with 10 bases sitting between them. Looked up from germline, CDR1 is SGHVS and CDR2 is FNYEAQ. The length of the CDR3 is 14 residues. The CDR3: CASSSLGGYNEQFF. For the CDR3, the DNA is TGTGCCAGCAGCTCCTTGGGTGGCTACAATGAGCAGTTCTTC.

This clonotype was recorded many times. The chain employs TRBV11-2 and TRBJ2-1; 12 nucleotides align to TRBD2. V lost 3 bases and J lost 2; bases outside the gene matches: 2. Germline V gives CDR1 SGHAT, CDR2 FQNNGV. The CDR3 loop spans 16 amino acids. The CDR3 loop reads CASSLTSGSPYNEQFF. CDR3 DNA: TGTGCCAGCAGCTTGACTAGCGGGAGTCCCTACAATGAGCAGTTCTTC.

The table lists this clonotype with many counts. The genes are TRBV6-2 or TRBV6-3 and TRBJ2-1; TRBD1 might be the D (5 bases). The CDR3 is 16 residues long. CDR1 is MNHEY, CDR2 SVGEGT, per germline. The V end was cut by 6 bases, the J end by 8 bases, with 23 bases between. CDR3 in DNA: TGTGCCAGCAGCCATCCGACAGCCTCTATTGGGGATGAGCAGTTCTTC. Protein: CASSHPTASIGDEQFF.

This clonotype was found many times. The rearrangement links TRBV30 to TRBJ2-7; no definite D call. Germline V gives CDR1 GTSNPN, CDR2 SVGIG (reference sequence). Trimming removed 5 bases from V and 3 bases from J, with 11 bases in between. The CDR3 spans 12 residues. This CDR3 is CAWDGWGYEQYF. In nucleotides, the CDR3 is TGTGCCTGGGACGGGTGGGGCTACGAGCAGTACTTC.

This chain connects TRBV12-3 or TRBV12-4 to TRBJ2-1; D not certain. Trimming pared 6 bases from V and 8 bases from J, leaving 11 bases between. This CDR3 region has 12 residues. CDR3 nucleotide sequence: TGTGCCAGCAGCAGGCCTAACCATGAGCAGTTCTTC. It specifies CASSRPNHEQFF.